A selection of T cell receptor beta chains follows, all from one sample in a study of T cell responses to AZD1222 COVID-19 vaccine. Clones were read by immunoSEQ multiplex PCR, and TCRdb kept only the in-frame ones, dropping some. The sample comprises 140,000 to 150,000 clones, 85% to 95% of which are singletons, and 2.8% rests with the top ten. The material was peripheral blood, obtained on day 0 of MenACWY control vaccination. These receptors originate from an adult in good health. Both conserved end residues are part of each CDR3. The D gene is left open where the match is weak. Clone size is given for some rows only: seen once, a few or many times, or a class if the clone is expanded.

d_call: .; clone_size: .; j_call: TRBJ1-2; v_call: TRBV5-1; cdr3_aa: CASSLEARAGVGYTF; cdr3_nt: TGCGCCAGCAGCTTGGAAGCCAGGGCTGGGGTTGGCTACACCTTC
d_call: .; clone_size: .; j_call: TRBJ1-2; v_call: TRBV28; cdr3_aa: CASSQIDRNYGYTF; cdr3_nt: TGTGCCAGCAGTCAGATCGACAGGAACTATGGCTACACCTTC
d_call: .; clone_size: once; j_call: TRBJ1-3; v_call: TRBV7-9; cdr3_aa: CASSLGDILGNTIYF; cdr3_nt: TGTGCCAGCAGCTTAGGGGATATCCTCGGAAACACCATATATTTT
d_call: TRBD2; clone_size: few; j_call: TRBJ2-7; v_call: TRBV7-3; cdr3_aa: CASSSSAGVDEQYF; cdr3_nt: TGTGCCAGCAGCTCATCTGCGGGGGTTGACGAGCAGTACTTC
d_call: .; clone_size: .; j_call: TRBJ1-1; v_call: TRBV25-1; cdr3_aa: CASSESSRHTEAFF; cdr3_nt: TGTGCCAGCAGTGAATCATCCCGGCACACTGAAGCTTTCTTT
d_call: .; clone_size: .; j_call: TRBJ1-4; v_call: TRBV13; cdr3_aa: CASSFGPLDEKLFF; cdr3_nt: TGTGCCAGCAGCTTCGGCCCCCTTGACGAAAAACTGTTTTTT
d_call: .; clone_size: .; j_call: TRBJ2-1; v_call: TRBV6-1; cdr3_aa: CASSEAGNEQFF; cdr3_nt: TGTGCCAGCAGTGAAGCAGGCAATGAGCAGTTCTTC
d_call: TRBD1; clone_size: .; j_call: TRBJ2-2; v_call: TRBV7-8; cdr3_aa: CASSTGVNTGELFF; cdr3_nt: TGTGCCAGCAGCACAGGGGTGAACACCGGGGAGCTGTTTTTT
d_call: .; clone_size: .; j_call: TRBJ1-6; v_call: TRBV5-1; cdr3_aa: CASSLGGSSYNSPLHF; cdr3_nt: TGCGCCAGCAGCTTAGGGGGTAGCTCCTATAATTCACCCCTCCACTTT
d_call: TRBD1; clone_size: once; j_call: TRBJ2-1; v_call: TRBV24-1; cdr3_aa: CAIQRGHRSYNEQFF; cdr3_nt: TGTGCCATTCAAAGGGGGCATCGCTCCTACAATGAGCAGTTCTTC
d_call: TRBD2; clone_size: .; j_call: TRBJ2-3; v_call: TRBV7-6; cdr3_aa: CASSLAGTSGTDTQYF; cdr3_nt: TGTGCCAGCAGCTTAGCCGGGACTAGCGGCACAGATACGCAGTATTTT
d_call: TRBD1; clone_size: .; j_call: TRBJ1-3; v_call: TRBV3-1/TRBV3-2; cdr3_aa: CASSREGGGNTIYF; cdr3_nt: TGTGCCAGCAGCCGCGAAGGGGGCGGAAACACCATATATTTT
d_call: .; clone_size: .; j_call: TRBJ2-7; v_call: TRBV10-2; cdr3_aa: CASSETGWETYEQYF; cdr3_nt: TGCGCCAGCAGTGAGACGGGCTGGGAAACCTACGAGCAGTACTTC
d_call: .; clone_size: .; j_call: TRBJ1-1; v_call: TRBV29-1; cdr3_aa: CSVARRANTEAFF; cdr3_nt: TGCAGCGTTGCCCGCAGGGCTAACACTGAAGCTTTCTTT
d_call: .; clone_size: .; j_call: TRBJ1-4; v_call: TRBV29-1; cdr3_aa: CSGGRGEKLFF; cdr3_nt: TGCAGCGGTGGGCGAGGGGAAAAACTGTTTTTT
d_call: .; clone_size: once; j_call: TRBJ1-2; v_call: TRBV5-1; cdr3_aa: CASSLSGSAGYTF; cdr3_nt: TGCGCCAGCAGCTTATCAGGGTCGGCAGGCTACACCTTC
d_call: TRBD1; clone_size: .; j_call: TRBJ1-1; v_call: TRBV7-9; cdr3_aa: CASSLAGTGSTEAFF; cdr3_nt: TGTGCCAGCAGCTTAGCGGGGACAGGGTCCACTGAAGCTTTCTTT
d_call: .; clone_size: .; j_call: TRBJ1-1; v_call: TRBV28; cdr3_aa: CASTGGGIEAFF; cdr3_nt: TGTGCCAGCACTGGGGGAGGGATTGAAGCTTTCTTT
d_call: .; clone_size: .; j_call: TRBJ1-1; v_call: TRBV14; cdr3_aa: CASSHSPRGTEAFF; cdr3_nt: TGTGCCAGCAGCCATTCCCCCCGCGGCACTGAAGCTTTCTTT
d_call: .; clone_size: .; j_call: TRBJ2-7; v_call: TRBV2; cdr3_aa: CASSARSEQYF; cdr3_nt: TGTGCCAGCAGTGCCAGATCAGAGCAGTACTTC
d_call: .; clone_size: .; j_call: TRBJ2-6; v_call: TRBV9; cdr3_aa: CASSVYFAGANVLTF; cdr3_nt: TGTGCCAGCAGCGTATACTTCGCTGGGGCCAACGTCCTGACTTTC
d_call: .; clone_size: .; j_call: TRBJ2-7; v_call: TRBV3-1/TRBV3-2; cdr3_aa: CASSHPGVFYEQYF; cdr3_nt: TGTGCCAGCAGCCACCCAGGCGTATTTTACGAGCAGTACTTC
d_call: .; clone_size: .; j_call: TRBJ1-4; v_call: TRBV3-1/TRBV3-2; cdr3_aa: CASSQVSGDEAEKLFF; cdr3_nt: TGTGCCAGCAGCCAAGTATCGGGGGACGAGGCTGAAAAACTGTTTTTT
d_call: .; clone_size: .; j_call: TRBJ1-1; v_call: TRBV5-4; cdr3_aa: CASSLATGNTEAFF; cdr3_nt: TGTGCCAGCAGCTTGGCAACCGGGAACACTGAAGCTTTCTTT
d_call: .; clone_size: .; j_call: TRBJ2-3; v_call: TRBV6-4; cdr3_aa: CASSAFITTDTQYF; cdr3_nt: TGTGCCAGCAGTGCCTTCATCACCACAGATACGCAGTATTTT
d_call: .; clone_size: .; j_call: TRBJ1-2; v_call: TRBV14; cdr3_aa: CASSQGSYAGYTF; cdr3_nt: TGTGCCAGCAGCCAGGGATCCTATGCTGGCTACACCTTC
d_call: .; clone_size: .; j_call: TRBJ2-2; v_call: TRBV13; cdr3_aa: CASSLASTGELFF; cdr3_nt: TGTGCCAGCAGCTTAGCGAGCACCGGGGAGCTGTTTTTT
d_call: TRBD2; clone_size: .; j_call: TRBJ2-1; v_call: TRBV9; cdr3_aa: CASSAPGLATYNEQFF; cdr3_nt: TGTGCCAGCAGCGCACCGGGACTAGCGACCTACAATGAGCAGTTCTTC
d_call: TRBD1; clone_size: once; j_call: TRBJ1-3; v_call: TRBV9; cdr3_aa: CASSVQGGQGNTIYF; cdr3_nt: TGTGCCAGCAGCGTCCAGGGGGGACAGGGGAACACCATATATTTT
d_call: TRBD1; clone_size: .; j_call: TRBJ1-4; v_call: TRBV29-1; cdr3_aa: CSVSTGVGFDEKLFF; cdr3_nt: TGCAGCGTCTCGACAGGGGTGGGGTTTGATGAAAAACTGTTTTTT
d_call: .; clone_size: few; j_call: TRBJ1-1; v_call: TRBV19; cdr3_aa: CASSIGNTEAFF; cdr3_nt: TGTGCCAGTAGTATCGGGAACACTGAAGCTTTCTTT
d_call: .; clone_size: .; j_call: TRBJ1-1; v_call: TRBV14; cdr3_aa: CASSQDPVTEAFF; cdr3_nt: TGTGCCAGCAGCCAAGATCCGGTTACTGAAGCTTTCTTT
d_call: .; clone_size: .; j_call: TRBJ1-1; v_call: TRBV19; cdr3_aa: CASTHPFTDTEAFF; cdr3_nt: TGTGCCAGTACCCACCCTTTTACGGACACTGAAGCTTTCTTT
d_call: .; clone_size: .; j_call: TRBJ2-3; v_call: TRBV6-1; cdr3_aa: CASSESGTTDTQYF; cdr3_nt: TGTGCCAGCAGTGAAAGCGGAACCACAGATACGCAGTATTTT
d_call: .; clone_size: .; j_call: TRBJ1-5; v_call: TRBV5-1; cdr3_aa: CASSPGGAQPQHF; cdr3_nt: TGCGCCAGCAGCCCGGGGGGGGCTCAGCCCCAGCATTTT
d_call: .; clone_size: .; j_call: TRBJ1-5; v_call: TRBV21-1; cdr3_aa: CASSKERSTGPYQPQHF; cdr3_nt: TGTGCCAGCAGCAAAGAACGCTCGACAGGGCCTTATCAGCCCCAGCATTTT
d_call: .; clone_size: few; j_call: TRBJ1-3; v_call: TRBV4-2; cdr3_aa: CASSLSRAPGGDTIYF; cdr3_nt: TGTGCCAGCAGCCTATCCCGGGCCCCGGGGGGAGACACCATATATTTT
d_call: .; clone_size: .; j_call: TRBJ1-5; v_call: TRBV30; cdr3_aa: CAWSADSNQPQHF; cdr3_nt: TGTGCCTGGAGCGCAGATAGCAATCAGCCCCAGCATTTT
d_call: TRBD2; clone_size: many; j_call: TRBJ2-3; v_call: TRBV7-6; cdr3_aa: CASSLGTSGSSDTQYF; cdr3_nt: TGTGCCAGCAGCTTGGGGACTAGCGGGAGTTCAGATACGCAGTATTTT
d_call: .; clone_size: once; j_call: TRBJ1-1; v_call: TRBV4-2; cdr3_aa: CASSQYTDSNTEAFF; cdr3_nt: TGTGCCAGCAGCCAGTATACGGACAGCAACACTGAAGCTTTCTTT